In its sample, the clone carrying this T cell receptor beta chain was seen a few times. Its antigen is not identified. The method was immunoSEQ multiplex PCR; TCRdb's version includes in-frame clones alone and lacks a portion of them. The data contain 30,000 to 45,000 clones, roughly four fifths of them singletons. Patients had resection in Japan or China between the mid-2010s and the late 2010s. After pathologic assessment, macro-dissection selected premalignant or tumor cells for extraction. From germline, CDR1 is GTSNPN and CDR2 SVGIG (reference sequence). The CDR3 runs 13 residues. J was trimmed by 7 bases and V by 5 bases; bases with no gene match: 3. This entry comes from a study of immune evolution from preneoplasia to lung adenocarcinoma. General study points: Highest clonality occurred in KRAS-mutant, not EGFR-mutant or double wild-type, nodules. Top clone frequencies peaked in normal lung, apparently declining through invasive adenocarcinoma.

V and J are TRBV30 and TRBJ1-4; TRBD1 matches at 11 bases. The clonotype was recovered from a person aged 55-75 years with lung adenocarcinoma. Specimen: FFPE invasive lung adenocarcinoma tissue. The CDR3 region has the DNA TGTGCCTGGGGACAGGGGGCGGTTGAAAAACTGTTTTTT. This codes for CAWGQGAVEKLFF.